Here is one TCR beta chain with its context. Its antigen is undetermined. These data are taken from a study of Graves' ophthalmopathy and Graves' hyperthyroidism. About the study: The collection of peripheral blood took place at initial diagnosis, before any treatment. Study results and limitations: Most clonotypes expanded in thyroid above 0.001 frequency were present in blood too.

Among the exclusions were patients with other autoimmune diseases, uncontrolled infections, pregnancy or lactation. An approximately 10 ml volume of fresh peripheral blood provided the PBMCs. Amplification from RNA transcripts yielded the TCR beta CDR3 regions. After a first-round RT-PCR with HTBI primers, a second-round multiplex PCR was run. Each CDR3 protein gets one entry after TCRdb re-called the multiplex PCR reads with MiXCR. The sample lists almost 750,000 distinct CDR3 sequences, 40% occurring once. The CDR3 sequence is 15 residues long. The germline CDR1 and CDR2 sequences are KGHDR and SFDVKD. The V gene lost 12 bases and the J gene lost 4 bases, with 21 bases spanning the gap.

This chain links TRBV24-1 with TRBJ1-5, with D perhaps matching TRBD1 (5 bases). This clonotype originated in an adult man with Graves' ophthalmopathy. Sequencing used peripheral blood. In DNA, the CDR3 is TGTGCCTGGAGTGAGGATGGGGGGGGGAATCAGCCCCAGCATTTT. It specifies CAWSEDGGGNQPQHF.